Listed here are 9 T cell receptor beta chains from one sample, sequenced in a study of cytomegalovirus exposure and HLA in healthy donors. Sequencing used immunoSEQ multiplex PCR; TCRdb keeps in-frame clones, though not all of them. Among about 330,000 clones, approximately 90% were seen once, and the ten largest hold approximately 1.1%. Sequencing input: PBMCs. The origin of the receptors is a woman aged 25 to 39 in good health and CMV-seropositive.

The rearrangement uses TRBV2 and TRBJ2-3; 8 nucleotides align to TRBD1. CDR1 and CDR2 (germline): SNHLY, FYNNEI. V lost 5 bases and J lost 1; bases outside the gene matches: 11. This CDR3 is 17 amino acids long. The CDR3 protein is CASSSTGTGGGTDTQYF. CDR3 bases: TGTGCCAGCAGTTCTACCGGGACAGGAGGGGGCACAGATACGCAGTATTTT.

The chain has TRBV5-1 and TRBJ2-4, with D perhaps TRBD2 (5 bases). Trimming took off 0 bases at V and 1 base at J, with 8 bases between the two ends. In germline, CDR1 is SGHRS, CDR2 YFSETQ. The length of the CDR3 is 15 residues. CDR3 in amino acids: CASSLGEGAKNIQYF. Here the CDR3 DNA reads TGCGCCAGCAGCTTGGGTGAGGGTGCCAAAAACATTCAGTACTTC.

This rearrangement joins TRBV5-6 to TRBJ2-5; 9 nucleotides match TRBD1. The length of the CDR3 is 18 residues. The trim removed 0 bases at V and 5 bases at J, leaving 14 bases unmatched. Germline loops: CDR1 SGHDT, CDR2 YYEEEE. The CDR3 here is CASSLVGFRDREDETQYF. CDR3 DNA sequence: TGTGCCAGCAGCTTGGTGGGGTTCCGGGACAGGGAGGATGAGACCCAGTACTTC.

The chain employs TRBV2 and TRBJ1-3; D unresolved. CDR1 and CDR2 from the germline V gene are SNHLY and FYNNEI. The CDR3 has 14 residues. Trimming left V 1 base short and J 0 bases short, with 4 bases between. CDR3 coding DNA: TGTGCCAGCAGTGAAGTGAGCTCTGGAAACACCATATATTTT. Protein: CASSEVSSGNTIYF.

The chain recombines TRBV7-9 with TRBJ1-1, with D possibly TRBD1 on 5 matching bases. Per the germline V gene, CDR1 is SEHNR and CDR2 is FQNEAQ (reference sequence). The CDR3 has 15 residues. Trimming cost V 2 bases and J 1 base, with 11 bases left between them. Here the CDR3 reads CASSLFGTGNTEAFF. DNA for the CDR3: TGTGCCAGCAGCTTATTTGGGACCGGGAACACTGAAGCTTTCTTT.

The gene calls are TRBV29-1 and TRBJ2-7; 10 bases are a match to TRBD2. The CDR3 contains 15 residues. The germline V gene has CDR1 SQVTM and CDR2 ANQGSEA. The trim removed 6 bases at V and 4 bases at J, leaving 12 bases unmatched. In DNA, the CDR3 is TGCAGCGTGACCCCCCGGACTAGCGGAATATACGAGCAGTACTTC. Protein sequence: CSVTPRTSGIYEQYF.

This sequence joins TRBV21-1 and TRBJ1-1. TRBV21-1 is labeled a pseudogene. The CDR3 length is 14 residues. CDR3 nucleotide sequence: TGTGCCAGCAGCTCCCTCGGGGGATACACTGAAGCTTTCTTT. Translation: CASSSLGGYTEAFF.

Only a few counts were recorded for this clone. The V and J genes are TRBV19 and TRBJ1-1; D not certain. This CDR3 is 13 amino acids long. Germline V gene sequence: CDR1 LNHDA, CDR2 SQIVND (reference sequence). Trimming shortened V by 2 bases and J by 7 bases, and 11 bases separated the two germline ends. The CDR3 DNA follows: TGTGCCAGTAGTATAATCTCGGAAAATGAAGCTTTCTTT. Translating gives CASSIISENEAFF.

The chain is built from TRBV6-8 and TRBJ2-1; D remains unclear. The CDR3 runs 14 residues. Germline lookup yields CDR1 MNHGY and CDR2 SAAAGT. CDR3 bases: TGTTTACCCCCCCGGACCCCCTCCTACAATGAGCAGTTCTTC. It encodes CLPPRTPSYNEQFF.